A selection of T cell receptor beta chains follows, all from one sample in a study of T cell responses to AZD1222 COVID-19 vaccine. TCRdb's table, derived via immunoSEQ multiplex PCR, lists solely in-frame clones and lacks some. Of some 130,000 clones listed, approximately 91% are singletons. The specimen comprised peripheral blood, sampled 28 days after the second AZD1222 dose. The receptors here all came from an adult who received the AZD1222 COVID-19 vaccine. The conserved cysteine and the conserved F or W are not part of the CDR3 here. The order of the fields is CDR3 length, V gene, CDR3 protein.

cdr3_length: 15
v_call: TRBV7-6
cdr3_aa: ASSLGAGGPGTGELF

cdr3_length: 13
v_call: TRBV28
cdr3_aa: ASSLGRGVYSPLH

cdr3_length: 14
v_call: TRBV6-6
cdr3_aa: ASSWAGEDGNNEQF

cdr3_length: 13
v_call: TRBV5-3
cdr3_aa: ARSQRPHDVYGYT

cdr3_length: 16
v_call: TRBV23-1
cdr3_aa: ASSHEPLLTGVNTEAF

cdr3_length: 12
v_call: TRBV5-1
cdr3_aa: ASSPDRGAYEQY

cdr3_length: 12
v_call: TRBV29-1
cdr3_aa: SVEDLVTTDTQY

cdr3_length: 11
v_call: TRBV5-1
cdr3_aa: ASSLETTHEQY

cdr3_length: 13
v_call: TRBV4-1
cdr3_aa: ASSPVAGAAYEQY

cdr3_length: 13
v_call: TRBV9
cdr3_aa: ASSVGQGSGNEQF

cdr3_length: 12
v_call: TRBV5-4
cdr3_aa: ASSLAGQNYEQY

cdr3_length: 10
v_call: TRBV28
cdr3_aa: ASQKTSSEQF

cdr3_length: 12
v_call: TRBV29-1
cdr3_aa: SVVSPVLGYGYT

cdr3_length: 13
v_call: TRBV5-4
cdr3_aa: ASLPDRRHNSPLH

cdr3_length: 14
v_call: TRBV30
cdr3_aa: ASSATSGGIYNEQF

cdr3_length: 11
v_call: TRBV14
cdr3_aa: ASSQDWGYGYT

cdr3_length: 10
v_call: TRBV2
cdr3_aa: ASIQINSPLH

cdr3_length: 12
v_call: TRBV7-3
cdr3_aa: ASSLHGEIYEQY

cdr3_length: 15
v_call: TRBV5-1
cdr3_aa: ASSLRGSGQGAGELF

cdr3_length: 12
v_call: TRBV6-5
cdr3_aa: ASMPGQGYYEQY

cdr3_length: 11
v_call: TRBV5-1
cdr3_aa: ASSLDMAYEQY

cdr3_length: 16
v_call: TRBV28
cdr3_aa: ASSPNRGTGWANTEAF

cdr3_length: 13
v_call: TRBV3-1/TRBV3-2
cdr3_aa: ASSHRLAINVEQY

cdr3_length: 10
v_call: TRBV6-1
cdr3_aa: ASSEPSSRQF

cdr3_length: 13
v_call: TRBV4-1
cdr3_aa: ASSQGVMGNQPQH

cdr3_length: 13
v_call: TRBV27
cdr3_aa: ASSWDGNSGNTIY

cdr3_length: 10
v_call: TRBV5-1
cdr3_aa: ASSIAKETQY

cdr3_length: 11
v_call: TRBV27
cdr3_aa: ASPAARCQPQH

cdr3_length: 12
v_call: TRBV5-1
cdr3_aa: ASSLDGANYGYT

cdr3_length: 12
v_call: TRBV10-3
cdr3_aa: AIRGTGGGTEAF

cdr3_length: 14
v_call: TRBV6-6
cdr3_aa: ASSPPGQRNTGELF

cdr3_length: 13
v_call: TRBV4-1
cdr3_aa: ASSQGLAGFGEQF

cdr3_length: 11
v_call: TRBV13
cdr3_aa: ASSGLRSETQY

cdr3_length: 12
v_call: TRBV5-4
cdr3_aa: ASSLGTLNTEAF

cdr3_length: 13
v_call: TRBV2
cdr3_aa: ASSKDRAEGYGYT

cdr3_length: 12
v_call: TRBV19
cdr3_aa: ASSRTGGAGELF

cdr3_length: 11
v_call: TRBV3-1/TRBV3-2
cdr3_aa: ASSQSTGNTIY

cdr3_length: 12
v_call: TRBV28
cdr3_aa: ASSLTALNYGYT

cdr3_length: 16
v_call: TRBV19
cdr3_aa: ASAGLPGAGGPSNEQF

cdr3_length: 9
v_call: TRBV29-1
cdr3_aa: SAGGAYGYT

cdr3_length: 14
v_call: TRBV5-1
cdr3_aa: ASSLERGTDRETQY

cdr3_length: 12
v_call: TRBV30
cdr3_aa: AWSDGRMRETQY

cdr3_length: 10
v_call: TRBV12-3/TRBV12-4
cdr3_aa: ASSPTANEQF

cdr3_length: 11
v_call: TRBV28
cdr3_aa: ASSLWGQDEQY

cdr3_length: 14
v_call: TRBV7-2
cdr3_aa: ASSTPTSGRWHEQF

cdr3_length: 12
v_call: TRBV6-1
cdr3_aa: ASSEWTGRTEAF